Each of the 17 T cell receptor beta chains below was sequenced from the same sample in a study of blood T cell repertoires in COVID-19. Assay used: immunoSEQ multiplex PCR; TCRdb lists only in-frame clones, some missing. The sample holds about 73,000 clones, approximately 82% seen once. Sequencing was done on a sample of peripheral blood. These receptors were taken from a man aged 45-60 years with active COVID-19.

V usage is TRBV19 and J usage is TRBJ2-7, with 10 bases that match TRBD2. The CDR3 contains 18 residues. Looked up from germline, CDR1 is LNHDA and CDR2 is SQIVND (reference sequence). The junction had 15 bases not matched to a gene; V was cut back by 1 base and J by 6 bases. This CDR3 is CASSIGTSGTPRLCEQYF. The DNA of the CDR3 is TGTGCCAGTAGTATAGGCACTAGCGGGACCCCCCGGCTTTGCGAGCAGTACTTC.

This sequence joins TRBV18 and TRBJ1-2; D call uncertain. From germline, CDR1 is KGHSH and CDR2 LQKENI. CDR3 size: 16 residues. V was shortened by 0 bases and J by 6 bases, with 17 bases between the two germline ends. This CDR3 reads CASSPPRGLFPHGYTF. CDR3 DNA: TGTGCCAGCTCACCACCGAGAGGCCTCTTCCCTCATGGCTACACCTTC.

V gene TRBV28 combines with J gene TRBJ1-2; 7 bases fit TRBD1. From germline, CDR1 is MDHEN and CDR2 SYDVKM. Trimming cost V 9 bases and J 1 base; bases outside gene matches: 5. The CDR3 runs 13 residues. CDR3 in amino acids: CASARDSNYGYTF. The CDR3 DNA follows: TGTGCCAGTGCCCGGGACAGTAACTATGGCTACACCTTC.

The chain combines TRBV5-5 with TRBJ2-7; the match to TRBD2 covers 11 bases. Germline-derived CDR1 and CDR2 are SGHKS and YYEKEE (reference sequence). V trimming: 4 bases; J trimming: 4 bases; junction bases outside the gene matches: 7. The CDR3 is made up of 15 amino acids. The CDR3 nucleotides read TGTGCCAGCAGCATCGTAGCGGGGGGGCTTTACGAGCAGTACTTC. This sequence encodes CASSIVAGGLYEQYF.

Only one count was recorded for this clone. The chain recombines TRBV5-1 with TRBJ2-3; a weak D match, TRBD1 (5 bases). This CDR3 is 15 amino acids long. The germline V gene has CDR1 SGHRS and CDR2 YFSETQ. V was pared by 0 bases and J by 5 bases, with 13 bases between. CDR3 DNA sequence: TGCGCCAGCAGCTTGGACCAAAAAAGGGGAGATACGCAGTATTTT. This codes for CASSLDQKRGDTQYF. Full variable domain (remainder filled in from reference TRBV5-1 and TRBJ2-3): KAGVTQTPRYLIKTRGQQVTLSCSPISGHRSVSWYQQTPGQGLQFLFEYFSETQRNKGNFPGRFSGRQFSNSRSEMNVSTLELGDSALYLCASSLDQKRGDTQYFGPGTRLTVL.

The chain recombines TRBV18 with TRBJ1-2; TRBD1 aligns across 8 bases. Per the germline V gene, CDR1 is KGHSH and CDR2 is LQKENI. Trimming cost V 3 bases and J 8 bases; bases outside gene matches: 20. There are 18 residues in the CDR3. The CDR3 DNA is TGTGCCAGCTCACCGAATCCCGCCGGCCGCTCAGGGGGCGGGGGCTACACCTTC. Its translation is CASSPNPAGRSGGGGYTF.

This sequence joins TRBV11-2 and TRBJ2-4; maybe TRBD2 (7 bases). Trimming pared 7 bases from V and 6 bases from J, leaving 16 bases between. This CDR3 contains 14 residues. Germline CDR1 and CDR2: SGHAT and FQNNGV. The DNA of the CDR3 is TGTGCCAGCACCCCGCGGGGGCGGGGAAACATTCAGTACTTC. Protein sequence: CASTPRGRGNIQYF.

This clone has just a few counts. The chain recombines TRBV29-1 with TRBJ2-5, with TRBD2 as a possible D gene (5 bases). Per the germline V gene, CDR1 is SQVTM and CDR2 is ANQGSEA. This CDR3 is 11 amino acids long. Trimming removed 5 bases at V and 4 bases at J, with 8 bases between. The CDR3 is CSVSSGETQYF. CDR3 DNA: TGCAGCGTTTCGAGCGGAGAGACCCAGTACTTC.

The J gene is TRBJ2-2, the V gene TRBV19, with 7 positions matching TRBD1. Trimming at V came to 4 bases and at J to 4 bases, leaving 9 bases not matched to a gene. The CDR3 runs 16 residues. In germline, CDR1 is LNHDA, CDR2 SQIVND (reference sequence). The CDR3 DNA reads TGTGCCAGTAGTACCGTTAACAGGGGTTTCACCGGGGAGCTGTTTTTT. Translating it yields CASSTVNRGFTGELFF.

The V call is TRBV12-3 or TRBV12-4, the J call TRBJ2-7; a possible D gene is TRBD1 (6 bases). Between the trimmed V and J ends, which lost 6 bases and 0 bases, there was a span of 9 bases. There are 13 residues in the CDR3. CDR3 sequence: CASRSDSSYEQYF. The CDR3 DNA sequence: TGTGCCAGCAGATCGGACAGCTCCTACGAGCAGTACTTC.

This CDR3 is CASSMGQGGEAFF. The CDR3, as DNA: TGTGCCAGTAGTATGGGCCAGGGAGGTGAAGCTTTCTTT. The V and J genes are TRBV19 and TRBJ1-1; maybe TRBD1 (5 bases). Trimming stripped 3 bases from V and 7 bases from J, with 12 bases between. Germline V gives CDR1 LNHDA, CDR2 SQIVND (reference sequence). The length of the CDR3 is 13 residues.

The V and J genes are TRBV7-2 and TRBJ2-1; 8 bases are a match to TRBD2. The CDR3 sequence is 15 residues long. Germline trimming cut 1 base from V and 7 bases from J; bases unmatched to any gene: 6. Germline assignment: CDR1 SGHTA and CDR2 FQGNSA. The CDR3 reads CASSLGGTRRNEQFF. CDR3 nucleotide sequence: TGTGCCAGCAGCTTAGGCGGGACTAGACGTAATGAGCAGTTCTTC. Full variable domain (remainder filled in from reference TRBV7-2 and TRBJ2-1): GAGVSQSPSNKVTEKGKDVELRCDPISGHTALYWYRQSLGQGLEFLIYFQGNSAPDKSGLPSDRFSAERTGGSVSTLTIQRTQQEDSAVYLCASSLGGTRRNEQFFGPGTRLTVL.

V and J are TRBV6-5 and TRBJ2-1; 7 positions match TRBD1. Looked up from germline, CDR1 is MNHEY and CDR2 is SVGAGI. This CDR3 contains 12 residues. The V and J ends lost 8 bases and 10 bases, in that order; junction bases with no gene match: 8. The CDR3 coding sequence is TGTGCCAGCTTACGGACAGGAGTCGAGCAGTTCTTC. It translates to CASLRTGVEQFF.

The rearrangement uses TRBV7-9 and TRBJ2-5; 8 bases line up with TRBD1. The germline CDR1 and CDR2 sequences are SEHNR and FQNEAQ (reference sequence). The CDR3 sequence is 14 residues long. V shed 3 bases and J 4 bases; nucleotides not matched to a gene: 4. CDR3 bases: TGTGCCAGCAGCTTTCAAGACAGGGGAGAGACCCAGTACTTC. Translating gives CASSFQDRGETQYF.

V is TRBV10-1 and J is TRBJ1-1; 9 nucleotides align to TRBD1. After removal of 6 bases from V and 4 bases from J, the junction contained 9 bases not matched to a gene. This CDR3 contains 15 residues. Germline V gene data show CDR1 as WNHNN and CDR2 as SYGVQD (reference sequence). This CDR3 reads CASSAGTGSATEAFF. DNA of the CDR3: TGCGCCAGCAGCGCCGGGACAGGGTCGGCCACTGAAGCTTTCTTT.

With regard to this clone: The germline gene is not matched at one end of the junction; a read error may be the cause. The rearrangement joins TRBV5-1 to TRBJ2-7, with a possible D match to TRBD1 (6 bases). Germline CDR1 SGHRS, CDR2 YFSETQ. The CDR3 totals 13 residues. Here the CDR3 reads CASGLRGSYEQYF. As DNA, the CDR3 is TGCGCCAGCGGCTTGAGGGGGTCCTACGAGCAGTACTTC.

The CDR3 DNA is TGTGCCAGCAGTCGTGACACCGGGGAGCTGTTTTTT. The encoded protein is CASSRDTGELFF. J is TRBJ2-2 and V is TRBV6-5; no firm D call. Trimming took 5 bases from V and 3 from J, leaving 4 bases between them. This CDR3 has 12 amino acids. Germline CDR1 reads MNHEY; CDR2 reads SVGAGI.